A selection of T cell receptor beta chains follows, all from one sample in a study of T-cell reconstitution after alpha-beta-depleted transplantation in children. TCRdb itself ran the PCR reads through MiXCR, one entry per CDR3 protein. The sample shows about 200,000 distinct CDR3 sequences, approximately 7% of them seen only once. The sequenced sample was PBMCs, obtained before TCRalphabeta/CD19-depleted stem cell transplant. These receptors were collected from a boy between 2 and 10 years old with acute lymphoblastic leukemia, due to receive a stem cell transplant. Both conserved end residues are part of each CDR3. The D gene is left open where the match is weak. Size is stated for part of the rows, as once, few or many counts, or as a class when the clone is expanded.

len	v_gene	abundance	d_gene	j_gene	CDR3nt	CDR3aa
11	TRBV3-1	many	.	TRBJ2-5	TGTGCCAGCAGCCAGTACGAGACCCAGTACTTC	CASSQYETQYF
13	TRBV7-2	many	.	TRBJ2-4	TGTGCCAGCAGCCAACGGGTCCCCTTAGTTCAGTACTTC	CASSQRVPLVQYF
16	TRBV4-3	.	.	TRBJ1-4	TGCGCCAGCAGCCAAGACCAGCCCGGGACGGGTGAAAAACTGTTTTTT	CASSQDQPGTGEKLFF
15	TRBV5-1	many	TRBD2	TRBJ2-1	TGCGCCAGCAGGAGACTAGCGGGATTGGACAATGAGCAGTTCTTC	CASRRLAGLDNEQFF
13	TRBV20-1	many	.	TRBJ2-1	TGCAGTGCTAGTAATAAGGGCCGCAATGAGCAGTTCTTC	CSASNKGRNEQFF
14	TRBV29-1	many	TRBD1	TRBJ2-7	TGCAGCGTTGGCTCGATCCAGGGGGTATACGAGCAGTACTTC	CSVGSIQGVYEQYF
12	TRBV6-5	many	.	TRBJ1-1	TGTGCCAGCAGTTCCGGGAGAACTGAAGCTTTCTTT	CASSSGRTEAFF
14	TRBV5-1	many	TRBD2	TRBJ2-1	TGCGCCAGCAGCCTGCTAGCGGCCTCGGGTGAGCAGTTCTTC	CASSLLAASGEQFF
14	TRBV12-3/TRBV12-4	few	.	TRBJ1-3	TGTGCCAGCAGTCACGGACAAGCAGGAAACACCATATATTTT	CASSHGQAGNTIYF
13	TRBV12-3/TRBV12-4	few	TRBD1	TRBJ1-2	TGTGCCAGCAGACAGGGACAGGCGGGGGGCTACACCTTC	CASRQGQAGGYTF
13	TRBV13	many	TRBD2	TRBJ2-7	TGTGCCAGCAGCTTAGGACTAGCGGGGGAGCAGTACTTC	CASSLGLAGEQYF
14	TRBV28	many	TRBD2	TRBJ2-3	TGTGCCAGCCAACTAGCGGTATCCACAGATACGCAGTATTTT	CASQLAVSTDTQYF
15	TRBV7-2	few	TRBD2	TRBJ2-1	TGTGCCACCCTCCCGACTAGCGGGTATCACAATGAGCAGTTCTTC	CATLPTSGYHNEQFF
15	TRBV7-9	many	TRBD2	TRBJ2-7	TGTGCCAGCAGCGGGACTAGCGGGATATATCGGGAGCAGTACTTC	CASSGTSGIYREQYF
16	TRBV7-2	few	TRBD1	TRBJ1-2	TGTGCCAGCAGCTTGTGGACAGGGTCGGCTAACTATGGCTACACCTTC	CASSLWTGSANYGYTF
13	TRBV18	.	.	TRBJ2-7	TGTGCCAGCTCACCAAAGAGCTCCTACGAGCAGTACTTC	CASSPKSSYEQYF
14	TRBV20-1	many	TRBD2	TRBJ2-3	TGCAGTGCCGGGGGGGGTCTCGGGGCAGATACGCAGTATTTT	CSAGGGLGADTQYF
13	TRBV19	.	.	TRBJ1-1	TGTGCCAGTAGTATAGGTCGTGGCACTGAAGCTTTCTTT	CASSIGRGTEAFF
16	TRBV10-2	.	TRBD2	TRBJ2-3	TGCGCCAGTCGAGAAGCGGGAGGGCCTTTACCAGATACGCAGTATTTT	CASREAGGPLPDTQYF
20	TRBV5-4	many	TRBD2	TRBJ2-1	TGTGCCAGCAGCTTGCCCAAGACTAGCGGGGGAACCAAACCGTACAATGAGCAGTTCTTC	CASSLPKTSGGTKPYNEQFF
17	TRBV20-1	.	TRBD2	TRBJ2-5	TGCAGTGCTAGACCCCCGGCGCTAGCGGGGGGGCGGAAGACCCAGTACTTC	CSARPPALAGGRKTQYF
13	TRBV10-3	many	TRBD1	TRBJ1-1	TGTGCCATCAGCAGCGGACAGGGAAGTGAAGCTTTCTTT	CAISSGQGSEAFF
14	TRBV4-3	few	TRBD1	TRBJ1-2	TGCGCCAGCAGCCATACCGGGACAGCAGATGGCTACACCTTC	CASSHTGTADGYTF
15	TRBV5-1	many	TRBD2	TRBJ2-7	TGCGCCAGCAGCTTGACTAGCGTCTTTTCCGACGAGCAGTACTTC	CASSLTSVFSDEQYF
18	TRBV28	few	TRBD2	TRBJ2-1	TGTGCCAGCAGTTCCGGGACTAGCGGGATAAACTCCTACAATGAGCAGTTCTTC	CASSSGTSGINSYNEQFF
17	TRBV7-2	.	.	TRBJ2-3	TGTGCCAGCAGCGCCGGGCCGCTGCGGGGGCACACAGATACGCAGTATTTT	CASSAGPLRGHTDTQYF
14	TRBV4-2	many	.	TRBJ2-7	TGTGCCAGCAGCCAAGGGGCCGGCTCCTACGAGCAGTACTTC	CASSQGAGSYEQYF
12	TRBV20-1	many	TRBD2	TRBJ2-1	TGCAGCACTAGCGGGAGGGATTATGAGCAGTTCTTC	CSTSGRDYEQFF
13	TRBV7-2	many	.	TRBJ2-1	TGTGCCAGCAGCTCCCGAAGTTTCGATGAGCAGTTCTTC	CASSSRSFDEQFF
13	TRBV28	few	.	TRBJ1-6	TGTGCCAGGGACAGCTCCTATAATTCACCCCTCCACTTT	CARDSSYNSPLHF
12	TRBV15	many	.	TRBJ2-4	TGTGCCACCAGCAGAGACCAGGGACAAGCATACTTC	CATSRDQGQAYF
19	TRBV28	many	.	TRBJ1-1	TGTGCCAGCAGTTTATGCAGAGAGGGGGTAACGCTCCTGAACACTGAAGCTTTCTTT	CASSLCREGVTLLNTEAFF
16	TRBV7-2	few	TRBD1	TRBJ1-6	TGTGCCAGCAGCTATTACCGGGACAGGGGGACTTCACCCCTCCACTTT	CASSYYRDRGTSPLHF
14	TRBV29-1	many	.	TRBJ2-7	TGCAGCGTTGAAGATCCCCCAGGCTCCTACGAGCAGTACTTC	CSVEDPPGSYEQYF
12	TRBV7-9	many	.	TRBJ2-5	TGTGCCAGCAGCTTAAGGGGAGAGACCCAGTACTTC	CASSLRGETQYF
16	TRBV7-2	many	.	TRBJ2-1	TGTGCCAGCAGCCGGTCAGGGGGGAGCTCCTACAATGAGCAGTTCTTC	CASSRSGGSSYNEQFF
12	TRBV10-2	many	.	TRBJ2-7	TGCGCCAGCAGTGAGTCAGCGTACGAGCAGTACTTC	CASSESAYEQYF
15	TRBV25-1	many	TRBD2	TRBJ2-2	TGTGCCAGCAGTGAAAGAGCGGGAGGGCCAGGGGAGCTGTTTTTT	CASSERAGGPGELFF
15	TRBV3-1	many	TRBD2	TRBJ2-7	TGTGCCAGCAGCCAAGATGTCGGGGGGGCCTACGAGCAGTACTTC	CASSQDVGGAYEQYF
14	TRBV20-1	few	TRBD2	TRBJ2-7	TGCAGTGCCCGTCGTGAGCGGGAATGGGACGAGCAGTACTTC	CSARREREWDEQYF
14	TRBV28	many	TRBD2	TRBJ2-7	TGTGCCAGCAGTTTTTTGGGACTAGGTTCCGAGCAGTACTTC	CASSFLGLGSEQYF
13	TRBV28	.	TRBD2	TRBJ2-1	TGTGCCAGCAGTTTTCGGGCGGGGGGTGAGCAGTTCTTC	CASSFRAGGEQFF
14	TRBV27	.	TRBD1	TRBJ1-5	TGTGCCAGCAGCAAGGGACAGCCGAATCAGCCCCAGCATTTT	CASSKGQPNQPQHF
14	TRBV12-3/TRBV12-4	.	.	TRBJ2-2	TGTGCCAGCACTCCGAGAAGGTACACCGGGGAGCTGTTTTTT	CASTPRRYTGELFF
15	TRBV7-2	many	.	TRBJ2-3	TGTGCCAGCGCCCTCGTAGACGGGACCACAGATACGCAGTATTTT	CASALVDGTTDTQYF
15	TRBV7-2	many	TRBD1	TRBJ2-5	TGTGCCAGCAGCTCGCGGACAGGGGGCGACGTGACCCAGTACTTC	CASSSRTGGDVTQYF
14	TRBV7-9	.	.	TRBJ1-1	TGTGCCAGCAGCTTATTCACAGCGGGGACTGAAGCTTTCTTT	CASSLFTAGTEAFF
20	TRBV18	.	TRBD1	TRBJ2-7	TGTGCCAGCTCACCTGGTAGGGTTGCGGACAGGGGCATGATATTTTGCGAGCAGTACTTC	CASSPGRVADRGMIFCEQYF